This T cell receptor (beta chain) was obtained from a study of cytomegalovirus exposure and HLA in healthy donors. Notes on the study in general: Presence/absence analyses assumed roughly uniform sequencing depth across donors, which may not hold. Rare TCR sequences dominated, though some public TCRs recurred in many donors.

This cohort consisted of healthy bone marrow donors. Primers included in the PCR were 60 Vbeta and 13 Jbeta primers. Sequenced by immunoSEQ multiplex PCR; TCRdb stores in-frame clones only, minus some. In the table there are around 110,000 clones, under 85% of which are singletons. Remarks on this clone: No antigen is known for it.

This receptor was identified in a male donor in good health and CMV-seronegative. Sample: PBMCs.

The CDR3 here is CASSLFRGRGTEAFF. CDR3 bases: TGTGCCAGCAGCTTGTTTCGGGGGAGGGGTACTGAAGCTTTCTTT. The chain recombines TRBV5-4 with TRBJ1-1; TRBD1 might be the D (5 bases). Germline assignment: CDR1 SGHNT and CDR2 YYREEE (reference sequence). The length of the CDR3 is 15 residues. V lost 1 base to trimming and J lost 5 bases, with 15 bases between them.